This T cell receptor beta chain comes out of a study of blood T cell repertoires in COVID-19. Across the whole study: Sites across the United States, Italy and Spain contributed samples from acute and convalescent COVID-19. Sources were T cells, B-cell-depleted T cells, or PBMCs; the material itself was cDNA or gDNA.

Per the original methods: Estimated nucleated cell counts came from reference gene primer amplification. The data were produced by immunoSEQ multiplex PCR, yet TCRdb's version contains in-frame clones alone and is incomplete. V, J and clone size reflect that table, while D and trimming were determined from the DNA. The repertoire holds 150,000 to 200,000 clones, around 79% seen once, with roughly 28% in the top ten. Germline V gives CDR1 SGHRS, CDR2 YFSETQ. V lost 0 bases, J lost 13 bases, and 13 bases lay in between. CDR3 size: 12 residues. Material for sequencing was peripheral blood. The sequence came from a woman in her seventies with acute or convalescent COVID-19. J is TRBJ1-1 and V is TRBV5-1; D is possibly TRBD1 (5 bases). Written as DNA, the CDR3 is TGCGCCAGCAGCTTGGAGCGCGGAAGGGGTTTCTTT. This sequence encodes CASSLERGRGFF.